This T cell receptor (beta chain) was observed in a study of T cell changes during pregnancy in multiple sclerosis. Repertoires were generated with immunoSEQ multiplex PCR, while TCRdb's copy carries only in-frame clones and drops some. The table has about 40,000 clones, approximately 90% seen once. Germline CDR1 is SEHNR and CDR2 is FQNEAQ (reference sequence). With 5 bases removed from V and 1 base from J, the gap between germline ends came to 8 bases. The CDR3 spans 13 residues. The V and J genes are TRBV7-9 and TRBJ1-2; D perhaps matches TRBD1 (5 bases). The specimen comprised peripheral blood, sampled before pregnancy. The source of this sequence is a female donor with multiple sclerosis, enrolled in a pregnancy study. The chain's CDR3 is CASSPQVNYGYTF. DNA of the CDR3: TGTGCCAGCAGCCCACAGGTTAACTATGGCTACACCTTC.